These 10 T cell receptor beta chains share one sample of origin, sequenced in a study of Graves' ophthalmopathy and Graves' hyperthyroidism (dated by TCRdb to 2017 to 2018). For sequencing, an Illumina HiSeq 2000 was employed. For repertoire sequencing, TCR beta CDR3 regions were amplified from RNA transcripts. HTBI primers and the Qiagen OneStep RT-PCR kit were used in a first-round RT-PCR, which was followed by a second-round multiplex PCR, size selection and purification. TCRdb reanalyzed the raw reads on its own, using fastp at Q25 for trimming and MiXCR for clone calling, and kept in-frame beta chains. Rows with one shared CDR3 protein collapse into an entry with the most common genes and DNA. This sample lists 500,000 to 800,000 distinct CDR3 sequences; under 50% were detected once. 3% to 3.5% of the sample comes from the top ten. Sequenced material: peripheral blood. These receptors were collected from an adult man with Graves' ophthalmopathy.

In this sample, this clonotype turned up many times. The rearrangement uses TRBV13 and TRBJ2-7, with D perhaps TRBD2 (5 bases). Germline V CDR1 and CDR2: PRHDT, FYEKMQ (reference sequence). The CDR3 runs 14 residues. Trimming took off 1 base at V and 5 bases at J, with 12 bases between the two ends. The CDR3 protein is CASSLELEAHEQYF. The CDR3 DNA reads as TGTGCCAGCAGCTTAGAACTAGAGGCCCACGAGCAGTACTTC.

This clonotype was seen ten or more times. This chain connects TRBV6-5 to TRBJ1-1, with D perhaps TRBD1 (5 bases). The V gene lost 7 bases and the J gene lost 0 bases, with 9 bases spanning the gap. The germline gives CDR1 MNHEY, CDR2 SVGAGI. The CDR3 sequence is 13 residues long. This CDR3 reads CASNGRVNTEAFF. In nucleotides, the CDR3 is TGTGCCAGCAATGGCAGGGTGAACACTGAAGCTTTCTTT.

This clonotype was seen repeatedly, ten times or more. J is TRBJ1-2 and V is TRBV2; D uncertain. The CDR3 has 10 amino acids. The germline V gene encodes CDR1 SNHLY and CDR2 FYNNEI. V shed 9 bases and J shed 4 bases, with 6 bases lying between them. The CDR3 spells CASRLYGYTF. In DNA form, the CDR3 reads TGTGCCAGTAGGCTCTATGGCTACACCTTC.

The CDR3 DNA reads TGCAGCGTTCAGGGTGGACAGGAAGCTTTCTTT. Protein sequence: CSVQGGQEAFF. The chain recombines TRBV29-1 with TRBJ1-1, with D possibly matching TRBD1 (6 bases). The V gene's germline CDR1 is SQVTM and CDR2 ANQGSEA. The CDR3 spans 11 residues. V shed 5 bases and J shed 8 bases, with 12 bases lying between them.

At least ten counts were recorded for this clonotype. This rearrangement joins TRBV7-2 to TRBJ1-1; TRBD1 might be the D (5 bases). The CDR3 has 15 amino acids. Deletions cut 2 bases from V and 3 bases from J, with 13 bases between. CDR1 is SGHTA, CDR2 FQGNSA, per germline. The CDR3 loop is CASSLSGKMDTEAFF. In DNA form, the CDR3 reads TGTGCCAGCAGCTTATCAGGGAAGATGGACACTGAAGCTTTCTTT.

This clonotype was seen just once. This may be a read error: a much more frequent sequence differs by one nucleotide. The gene calls are TRBV7-2 and TRBJ2-5; weak D call: TRBD1 (5 bases). This CDR3 region has 14 residues. The V gene lost 1 base and the J gene lost 3 bases, with 9 bases spanning the gap. Germline values: CDR1 SGHTA, CDR2 FQGNSA. CDR3 bases: TGTGCCAGCAGCTTAGATTCCAGGGAAGAGACCCAGTACTTC. Translated, it gives CASSLDSREETQYF.

The chain links TRBV10-3 to TRBJ2-7; weak D call: TRBD1 (6 bases). The CDR3 contains 15 residues. Germline lookup yields CDR1 ENHRY and CDR2 SYGVKD. The germline V and J ends were trimmed by 3 bases and 3 bases, with 15 bases remaining between them. Written as DNA, the CDR3 is TGTGCCATCAGTGATGGGGCAGGGGACGTCTACGAGCAGTACTTC. Amino acid sequence: CAISDGAGDVYEQYF.

Note on this clonotype: A much larger clone lies a single base off, so this may be a read error. The chain combines TRBV7-9 with TRBJ1-5, with D possibly matching TRBD1 (5 bases). Germline loops: CDR1 SEHNR, CDR2 FQNEAQ (reference sequence). CDR3 size: 15 residues. CDR3 amino acids: CASSQEWSGVQPRHF. CDR3 in DNA: TGTGCCAGCAGCCAAGAGTGGTCGGGGGTCCAGCCCCGGCATTTT.

The chain is built from TRBV4-1 and TRBJ1-6, with D possibly matching TRBD1 (5 bases). The germline V gene has CDR1 MGHRA and CDR2 YSYEKL. There are 16 residues in the CDR3. Trimming cost V 0 bases and J 10 bases, with 16 bases left between them. The CDR3 DNA follows: TGCGCCAGCAGCCAAGATTGGGCCAGGGCCGGCTCACCCCTCCACTTT. Amino acid sequence: CASSQDWARAGSPLHF.

This clonotype was picked up many times. In DNA form, the CDR3 reads TGCAGTGCTAGAGATATGGGGTCCTATGGCTACACCTTC. Encoded protein: CSARDMGSYGYTF. The chain uses TRBV20-1 and TRBJ1-2; D not certain. The CDR3 totals 13 residues. The V end was cut by 0 bases, the J end by 4 bases, with 9 bases between. Germline V CDR1 and CDR2: DFQATT, SNEGSKA (reference sequence).